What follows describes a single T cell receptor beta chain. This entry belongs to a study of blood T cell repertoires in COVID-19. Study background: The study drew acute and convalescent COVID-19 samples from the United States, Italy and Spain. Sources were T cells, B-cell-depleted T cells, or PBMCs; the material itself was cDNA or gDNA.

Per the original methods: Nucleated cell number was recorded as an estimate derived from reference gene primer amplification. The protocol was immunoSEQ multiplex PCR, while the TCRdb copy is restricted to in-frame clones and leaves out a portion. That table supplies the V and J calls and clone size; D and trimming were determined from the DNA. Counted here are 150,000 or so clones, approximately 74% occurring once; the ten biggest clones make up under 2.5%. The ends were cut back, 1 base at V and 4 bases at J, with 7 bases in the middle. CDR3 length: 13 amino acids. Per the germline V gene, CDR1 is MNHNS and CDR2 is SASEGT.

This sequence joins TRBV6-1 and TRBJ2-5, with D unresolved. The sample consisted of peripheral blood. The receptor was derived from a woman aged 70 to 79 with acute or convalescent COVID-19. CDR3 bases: TGTGCCAGCAGTGAAGTTACTCGAGAGACCCAGTACTTC. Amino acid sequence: CASSEVTRETQYF.